A selection of T cell receptor beta chains follows, all from one sample in a study of T cells after yellow fever vaccination. MiXCR was run by TCRdb on the 5' RACE reads, yielding one entry per CDR3 protein. The sample yields 450,000 to 550,000 distinct CDR3 sequences, just over 20% seen once. The sequencing used PBMCs, collected about 20 days after the first yellow fever vaccination. The receptors originated from a man younger than 30 who received the YFV17D yellow fever vaccine. The CDR3 runs from the conserved cysteine through the conserved F or W. The D gene is left open where the match is weak. Expanded clones get a size class; other rows say once, few or many, or leave the size out.

cdr3_nt: TGCAGTGCTAGAGATCAGGGCAGCGGGGGTGCTACTAGCACAGATACGCAGTATTTT
cdr3_aa: CSARDQGSGGATSTDTQYF
j_call: TRBJ2-3
d_call: TRBD2
v_call: TRBV20-1
clone_size: NA

cdr3_nt: TGCGCCAGCAGCTTACTAGCGGGGGGGCCGGTCGGCAACAATGAGCAGTTCTTC
cdr3_aa: CASSLLAGGPVGNNEQFF
j_call: TRBJ2-1
d_call: TRBD2
v_call: TRBV5-1
clone_size: NA

cdr3_nt: TGTGCCAGCAGCGCCGGGACTAGCGGTCAAGAGACCCAGTACTTC
cdr3_aa: CASSAGTSGQETQYF
j_call: TRBJ2-5
d_call: TRBD2
v_call: TRBV5-6
clone_size: few

cdr3_nt: TGCGCCAGCAGCCAAGATGGTGATACCACAGATACGCAGTATTTT
cdr3_aa: CASSQDGDTTDTQYF
j_call: TRBJ2-3
d_call: NA
v_call: TRBV4-3
clone_size: NA

cdr3_nt: TGTGCCAGCAGACCCACAGGGGTCCTCACAGATACGCAGTATTTT
cdr3_aa: CASRPTGVLTDTQYF
j_call: TRBJ2-3
d_call: TRBD1
v_call: TRBV6-1
clone_size: few

cdr3_nt: TGTGCCAGCAGTTTGCAGGGTGGGGGGTCCGAAGCTTTCTTT
cdr3_aa: CASSLQGGGSEAFF
j_call: TRBJ1-1
d_call: NA
v_call: TRBV12-3/TRBV12-4
clone_size: few

cdr3_nt: TGTGCCAGCAGCGTAGTGGGCAGGTCCGGGGACGAGCAGTACTTC
cdr3_aa: CASSVVGRSGDEQYF
j_call: TRBJ2-7
d_call: NA
v_call: TRBV9
clone_size: few

cdr3_nt: TGTGCCAGCAGCCGCGGGGACCTCCGCACAGATACGCAGTATTTT
cdr3_aa: CASSRGDLRTDTQYF
j_call: TRBJ2-3
d_call: NA
v_call: TRBV4-2
clone_size: few

cdr3_nt: TGCAGTGCCCCACAGGTGAACACTGAAGCTTTCTTT
cdr3_aa: CSAPQVNTEAFF
j_call: TRBJ1-1
d_call: NA
v_call: TRBV20-1
clone_size: few

cdr3_nt: TGCAGCGTTGATACGGATACGCAGTATTTT
cdr3_aa: CSVDTDTQYF
j_call: TRBJ2-3
d_call: NA
v_call: TRBV29-1
clone_size: NA

cdr3_nt: TGTGCCAGCACCCCTCAGTACACCGGGGAGCTGTTTTTT
cdr3_aa: CASTPQYTGELFF
j_call: TRBJ2-2
d_call: NA
v_call: TRBV5-5
clone_size: NA

cdr3_nt: TGTGCCATCTCGGGGGAGACTCTTGTTGAAGCTTTCTTT
cdr3_aa: CAISGETLVEAFF
j_call: TRBJ1-1
d_call: NA
v_call: TRBV10-3
clone_size: NA

cdr3_nt: TGTGCCAGCAGCGTTCGGAGTAGCTCCCCTTACAATGAGCAGTTCTTC
cdr3_aa: CASSVRSSSPYNEQFF
j_call: TRBJ2-1
d_call: NA
v_call: TRBV9
clone_size: few

cdr3_nt: TGTGCCAGCAGTTCACGCCGGGGTCTGAACTATGGCTACACCTTC
cdr3_aa: CASSSRRGLNYGYTF
j_call: TRBJ1-2
d_call: NA
v_call: TRBV12-3/TRBV12-4
clone_size: few

cdr3_nt: TGCGCCAGCAGCCAGAACAAGGGGTCCTTATCGTACACCTTC
cdr3_aa: CASSQNKGSLSYTF
j_call: TRBJ1-2
d_call: NA
v_call: TRBV4-3
clone_size: few

cdr3_nt: TGTGCCAGCGCGAGCTCCCAGGGAGGGGGCGAGCAGTACTTC
cdr3_aa: CASASSQGGGEQYF
j_call: TRBJ2-7
d_call: NA
v_call: TRBV7-9
clone_size: NA

cdr3_nt: TGTGCCAGCAACTTAAGGGGCACCGGGGAGCTGTTTTTT
cdr3_aa: CASNLRGTGELFF
j_call: TRBJ2-2
d_call: NA
v_call: TRBV6-6
clone_size: few

cdr3_nt: TGCAGCGTTGCGGGACTAGCGGGCGGTACCTACGAGCAGTACTTC
cdr3_aa: CSVAGLAGGTYEQYF
j_call: TRBJ2-7
d_call: TRBD2
v_call: TRBV29-1
clone_size: few

cdr3_nt: TGTGCCAGCAGCCCTTCCGGACACAACAATGAGCAGTTCTTC
cdr3_aa: CASSPSGHNNEQFF
j_call: TRBJ2-1
d_call: NA
v_call: TRBV6-2/TRBV6-3
clone_size: many

cdr3_nt: TGCAGTGAGGGGGGACTAGGAACAGATACGCAGTATTTT
cdr3_aa: CSEGGLGTDTQYF
j_call: TRBJ2-3
d_call: TRBD2
v_call: TRBV20-1
clone_size: NA

cdr3_nt: TGCAGTGCTCCAGACAGGGAGGGCACCGGGGAGCTGTTTTTT
cdr3_aa: CSAPDREGTGELFF
j_call: TRBJ2-2
d_call: NA
v_call: TRBV20-1
clone_size: few

cdr3_nt: TGTGCCACCCAAGGGACCCTATTGAACACTGAAGCTTTCTTT
cdr3_aa: CATQGTLLNTEAFF
j_call: TRBJ1-1
d_call: NA
v_call: TRBV12-3/TRBV12-4
clone_size: many

cdr3_nt: TGCGCCAGCAGCTTGGTGGGGACAGTTAATGAAAAACTGTTTTTT
cdr3_aa: CASSLVGTVNEKLFF
j_call: TRBJ1-4
d_call: TRBD1
v_call: TRBV5-1
clone_size: NA

cdr3_nt: TGTGCCAGCAGTTACAGGCGGGGGAGTTTTCAGGAGACCCAGTACTTC
cdr3_aa: CASSYRRGSFQETQYF
j_call: TRBJ2-5
d_call: TRBD2
v_call: TRBV6-5
clone_size: few

cdr3_nt: TGTGCCAGCAGTGCCGACAGGGGGAATGAGCAGTTCTTC
cdr3_aa: CASSADRGNEQFF
j_call: TRBJ2-1
d_call: TRBD1
v_call: TRBV6-2/TRBV6-3
clone_size: NA

cdr3_nt: TGCAGTGCCCCAGCGGGGGGTCGGGAGACCCAGTACTTC
cdr3_aa: CSAPAGGRETQYF
j_call: TRBJ2-5
d_call: TRBD2
v_call: TRBV20-1
clone_size: NA

cdr3_nt: TGTGCCAGCAGCTCCTCCCGCGGGGGGGGTGATGTGAACACTGAAGCTTTCTTT
cdr3_aa: CASSSSRGGGDVNTEAFF
j_call: TRBJ1-1
d_call: NA
v_call: TRBV11-1
clone_size: once

cdr3_nt: TGCGCCAGCAGCTTGGGGGTAGGGGGGGACAATGAGCAGTTCTTC
cdr3_aa: CASSLGVGGDNEQFF
j_call: TRBJ2-1
d_call: NA
v_call: TRBV5-1
clone_size: NA

cdr3_nt: TGTGCCAGCAGTTTGTCGAGCGGGCCCAATGAGCAGTTCTTC
cdr3_aa: CASSLSSGPNEQFF
j_call: TRBJ2-1
d_call: NA
v_call: TRBV12-3/TRBV12-4
clone_size: few

cdr3_nt: TGCAGTGCTTGGGGAGAACAGGGAAACACTGAAGCTTTCTTT
cdr3_aa: CSAWGEQGNTEAFF
j_call: TRBJ1-1
d_call: NA
v_call: TRBV20-1
clone_size: few

cdr3_nt: TGTGCCAGCAGCTGGCAATCTCGAGGGACCGGGGAGCTGTTTTTT
cdr3_aa: CASSWQSRGTGELFF
j_call: TRBJ2-2
d_call: NA
v_call: TRBV7-9
clone_size: NA

cdr3_nt: TGTGCCAGCAGTGAAGGTCAGACCCAGTACTTC
cdr3_aa: CASSEGQTQYF
j_call: TRBJ2-5
d_call: NA
v_call: TRBV2
clone_size: NA

cdr3_nt: TGTGCCAGCAGTTCGACCGGGGAGCTGTTTTTT
cdr3_aa: CASSSTGELFF
j_call: TRBJ2-2
d_call: NA
v_call: TRBV12-3/TRBV12-4
clone_size: many

cdr3_nt: TGCGCCAGCAGCCCCTTGCCGGGGCTCGGAAACACCATATATTTT
cdr3_aa: CASSPLPGLGNTIYF
j_call: TRBJ1-3
d_call: NA
v_call: TRBV4-1
clone_size: NA

cdr3_nt: TGCGCCAGCAGCCAAGAGCCCGGAGGAGACGGTGAAGCTTTCTTT
cdr3_aa: CASSQEPGGDGEAFF
j_call: TRBJ1-1
d_call: NA
v_call: TRBV4-1
clone_size: NA

cdr3_nt: TGCGCCAGCAGCTTGAGAATGTACCAAGAGACCCAGTACTTC
cdr3_aa: CASSLRMYQETQYF
j_call: TRBJ2-5
d_call: NA
v_call: TRBV5-1
clone_size: many

cdr3_nt: TGTGCCAGCAGCCAAGATGACAGGGCGGCTGAGCAGTTCTTC
cdr3_aa: CASSQDDRAAEQFF
j_call: TRBJ2-1
d_call: TRBD1
v_call: TRBV3-1
clone_size: few

cdr3_nt: TGTGCCAGCAGCTTAGTGGCAGATACCGGGGAGCTGTTTTTT
cdr3_aa: CASSLVADTGELFF
j_call: TRBJ2-2
d_call: NA
v_call: TRBV7-9
clone_size: few

cdr3_nt: TGTGCCAGCAGCGCCACAGGGAATTCACCCCTCCACTTT
cdr3_aa: CASSATGNSPLHF
j_call: TRBJ1-6
d_call: NA
v_call: TRBV7-2
clone_size: NA

cdr3_nt: TGTGCCAGCAGCGCCCCCGGGACAGGGGCGCATGAAGCTTTCTTT
cdr3_aa: CASSAPGTGAHEAFF
j_call: TRBJ1-1
d_call: TRBD1
v_call: TRBV9
clone_size: few